The 25 T cell receptor beta chains below come from one sample, sequenced in a study of response to subunit inactivated influenza vaccine. TCRdb recomputed calls from the RT-PCR reads with MiXCR, one row per CDR3 protein. The sample lists 530,000 or so distinct CDR3 sequences; approximately 14% were seen once. Here the sequenced sample was PBMCs from blood, taken roughly 12 days after vaccination. These receptors were taken from a middle-aged man who received an inactivated influenza vaccine.

The chain recombines TRBV4-3 with TRBJ2-3, with D uncertain. The CDR3 covers 15 residues. Trimming removed 5 bases from V and 3 bases from J, with 15 bases in between. The germline CDR1 and CDR2 sequences are LGHNA and YSLEER. CDR3 loop: CASSILLPETDTQYF. The CDR3 nucleotides are TGCGCCAGCAGCATCCTACTGCCAGAGACAGATACGCAGTATTTT.

The V gene is TRBV9, the J gene TRBJ2-1; TRBD1 matches 8 bases. CDR3 length: 16 amino acids. The germline gives CDR1 SGDLS, CDR2 YYNGEE. With 0 bases clipped from V and 6 bases from J, the junction kept 8 bases outside the gene matches. The CDR3 sequence: CASSVVPGQAINEQFF. The CDR3 region has the DNA TGTGCCAGCAGCGTAGTCCCGGGACAGGCGATCAATGAGCAGTTCTTC.

This clonotype was recorded a few times. The chain recombines TRBV5-1 with TRBJ2-7, with TRBD1 matching over 7 bases. V was pared by 4 bases and J by 3 bases, with 7 bases of the junction left unmatched. The CDR3 loop spans 14 amino acids. Germline V CDR1 and CDR2: SGHRS, YFSETQ. The CDR3 coding sequence is TGCGCCAGCAGCAGGGGGACAGCTGTCTACGAGCAGTACTTC. The encoded protein is CASSRGTAVYEQYF.

This clonotype came up a few times. This rearrangement joins TRBV4-2 to TRBJ2-3; TRBD2 aligns across 13 bases. In germline, CDR1 is LGHNA, CDR2 YNFKEQ. The J segment lost 5 bases and the V segment lost 3 bases, leaving 8 bases of the junction unmatched. This CDR3 comprises 17 residues. CDR3 sequence (DNA): TGTGCCAGCAGCCACAGGGGACTAGCGGGAATCGGAGATACGCAGTATTTT. Translated: CASSHRGLAGIGDTQYF.

This clonotype was seen more than once but under ten times. The CDR3: CASSLEEGGFFF. DNA of the CDR3: TGTGCCAGCAGCTTAGAGGAGGGGGGGTTCTTCTTC. This rearrangement joins TRBV7-2 to TRBJ2-1; D is possibly TRBD2 (7 bases). Looked up from germline, CDR1 is SGHTA and CDR2 is FQGNSA. The CDR3 length is 12 residues. Trimming left V 1 base short and J 16 bases short, with 14 bases between.

This clonotype appeared a few times. V is TRBV20-1 and J is TRBJ1-2; 9 positions match TRBD1. V was pared by 0 bases and J by 8 bases, with 4 bases of the junction left unmatched. CDR1 is DFQATT and CDR2 is SNEGSKA in the germline V gene (reference sequence). The CDR3 totals 13 residues. The CDR3 spells CSARDLTGGGYTF. The DNA for the CDR3 is TGCAGTGCTAGAGATTTGACAGGGGGGGGCTACACCTTC.

This clonotype was seen a few times. The chain carries TRBV4-1 and TRBJ2-3, with 7 positions matching TRBD2. The germline CDR1 and CDR2 sequences are MGHRA and YSYEKL. The CDR3 loop spans 15 amino acids. Germline trimming cut 5 bases from V and 0 bases from J; bases unmatched to any gene: 5. CDR3 loop: CASSERDWSTDTQYF. Here the CDR3 DNA reads TGCGCCAGCAGCGAGCGGGACTGGAGCACAGATACGCAGTATTTT.

The CDR3 is CALWTGGIDEQYF. The CDR3 DNA follows: TGTGCCTTATGGACAGGGGGCATCGACGAGCAGTACTTC. The rearrangement uses TRBV10-3 and TRBJ2-7; 11 bases agree with TRBD1. V was pared by 11 bases and J by 5 bases, with 8 bases of the junction left unmatched. The CDR3 is 13 amino acids. In germline, CDR1 is ENHRY, CDR2 SYGVKD.

This sequence joins TRBV24-1 and TRBJ2-1; 8 bases are shared with TRBD2. The V segment lost 6 bases and the J segment 7 bases; nucleotides outside the gene matches: 13. The CDR3 has 16 residues. Germline CDR1 is KGHDR and CDR2 is SFDVKD. The CDR3 is CATSPSLAGLRNEQFF. CDR3 bases: TGTGCCACCAGTCCATCGTTAGCGGGGCTAAGGAATGAGCAGTTCTTC.

The chain couples TRBV5-1 to TRBJ2-7; D possibly uses TRBD1 or TRBD2 (5 bases each). There are 15 residues in the CDR3. The V and J ends lost 5 bases and 7 bases respectively, with 22 bases between them. Germline-derived CDR1 and CDR2 are SGHRS and YFSETQ. Here the CDR3 reads CASRKERLGPAEQYF. The CDR3 coding sequence is TGCGCCAGCAGGAAGGAGCGCTTGGGACCTGCTGAGCAGTACTTC.

This clonotype has more than one count but fewer than ten. The chain employs TRBV10-3 and TRBJ2-1; D assignment may be TRBD1 or TRBD2 (5 bases each). The CDR3 is 15 amino acids. With 4 bases removed from V and 0 bases from J, the gap between germline ends came to 10 bases. Germline V gene lookup returns CDR1 ENHRY and CDR2 SYGVKD. The CDR3 region has the DNA TGTGCCATCAGTGGGGGGACCCTCTCCTACAATGAGCAGTTCTTC. Translation gives CAISGGTLSYNEQFF.

The chain links TRBV4-3 to TRBJ2-3, with D maybe TRBD2 (5 bases). Germline CDR1 and CDR2: LGHNA and YSLEER. The CDR3 has 15 amino acids. V was trimmed by 1 base and J by 1 base, leaving 9 bases between them. The CDR3 DNA is TGCGCCAGCAGCCAAGTCACTAGTCGCACAGATACGCAGTATTTT. Translating it yields CASSQVTSRTDTQYF.

This clonotype turned up a few times. CDR3 in amino acids: CASSEVLGGNSPLHF. CDR3 sequence (DNA): TGTGCCAGCAGTGAGGTGCTGGGAGGCAATTCACCCCTCCACTTT. The V and J genes are TRBV25-1 and TRBJ1-6; D not certain. The V end was cut by 3 bases, the J end by 7 bases, with 13 bases between. The CDR3 is 15 amino acids. CDR1 is MGHDK, CDR2 SYGVNS, per germline.

J is TRBJ1-2 and V is TRBV4-2; no clear D gene. Trimming removed 10 bases at V and 4 bases at J, with 19 bases between. Germline V gene lookup returns CDR1 LGHNA and CDR2 YNFKEQ. The CDR3 contains 14 residues. CDR3 sequence reads: CAMSPGPLCYGYTF. The DNA of the CDR3 is TGTGCCATGAGTCCCGGGCCACTCTGCTATGGCTACACCTTC.

This clonotype was seen more than once but under ten times. The rearrangement uses TRBV20-1 and TRBJ1-5; D uncertain. The CDR3 is 11 amino acids. Trimming shortened V by 1 base and J by 5 bases, and 3 bases separated the two germline ends. Germline CDR1 is DFQATT and CDR2 is SNEGSKA (reference sequence). The CDR3 DNA follows: TGCAGTGCTAGAGGTGATCAGCCCCAGCATTTT. It encodes CSARGDQPQHF.

This clonotype came up a few times. The chain combines TRBV15 with TRBJ2-3; 8 nucleotides match TRBD2. J was trimmed by 3 bases and V by 1 base; bases with no gene match: 3. CDR1 and CDR2 (germline): LNHNV, YYDKDF (reference sequence). This CDR3 is 15 amino acids long. The CDR3 sequence: CATSRASGRTDTQYF. The CDR3, as DNA: TGTGCCACCAGCAGAGCAAGCGGGAGAACAGATACGCAGTATTTT.

Ten or more counts support this clonotype. The V gene is TRBV5-1, the J gene TRBJ2-1; 7 bases line up with TRBD1. The CDR3 covers 16 residues. Germline CDR1 SGHRS, CDR2 YFSETQ. Trimming cost V 4 bases and J 2 bases; bases outside gene matches: 9. The chain's CDR3 is CASSRPGQSTYNEQFF. The CDR3 nucleotides are TGCGCCAGCAGCAGGCCGGGACAGTCAACCTACAATGAGCAGTTCTTC.

In this sample, this clonotype turned up a few times. V gene TRBV28 combines with J gene TRBJ1-5; maybe TRBD1 (6 bases). CDR3 length: 16 residues. Germline V lookup: CDR1 MDHEN, CDR2 SYDVKM. Trimming left V 4 bases short and J 0 bases short, with 13 bases between. The CDR3 loop is CASSSPFRGSNQPQHF. In nucleotides, the CDR3 is TGTGCCAGCAGTTCCCCTTTCAGGGGTAGCAATCAGCCCCAGCATTTT.

This chain links TRBV7-2 with TRBJ2-7; 9 nucleotides match TRBD1. The CDR3 runs to 14 residues. Trimming at V came to 5 bases and at J to 4 bases, leaving 6 bases not matched to a gene. Germline V gives CDR1 SGHTA, CDR2 FQGNSA. CDR3 bases: TGTGCCAGCAGCCACCGGACAGGGGTTTACGAGCAGTACTTC. It translates to CASSHRTGVYEQYF.

This clonotype was detected a few times. The chain is built from TRBV6-2 or TRBV6-3 and TRBJ2-1; TRBD2 aligns across 9 bases. The CDR3 spans 15 residues. Germline V gives CDR1 MNHEY, CDR2 SVGEGT. Germline trimming cut 6 bases from V and 7 bases from J; bases unmatched to any gene: 10. The CDR3 region has the DNA TGTGCCAGCAGGAGAATAGCGGGAGTGGGAAATGAGCAGTTCTTC. Encoded protein: CASRRIAGVGNEQFF.

In this sample, this clonotype turned up many times. CDR3 protein: CSVEEGTSGFTDTQYF. For the CDR3, the DNA is TGCAGCGTTGAAGAGGGGACTAGCGGATTCACAGATACGCAGTATTTT. This chain connects TRBV29-1 to TRBJ2-3, with 11 bases identical to TRBD2. Germline-derived CDR1 and CDR2 are SQVTM and ANQGSEA. V trimming: 0 bases; J trimming: 2 bases; junction bases outside the gene matches: 4. This CDR3 comprises 16 residues.

The chain is built from TRBV19 and TRBJ1-1, with 8 bases fitting TRBD1. Germline V gene data show CDR1 as LNHDA and CDR2 as SQIVND (reference sequence). This CDR3 is 13 amino acids long. V shed 3 bases and J 5 bases; nucleotides not matched to a gene: 2. CDR3 protein: CASSMGQATEAFF. The CDR3 bases are TGTGCCAGTAGTATGGGACAGGCGACTGAAGCTTTCTTT.

This clonotype has ten or more counts. This chain uses TRBV19 with TRBJ2-7, with D tentatively TRBD1 (6 bases). Deletions cut 3 bases from V and 2 bases from J, with 11 bases between. The germline V gene has CDR1 LNHDA and CDR2 SQIVND (reference sequence). The CDR3 is 14 residues long. This CDR3 is CASSIRGQTYEQYF. In DNA form, the CDR3 reads TGTGCCAGTAGTATCCGTGGACAGACCTACGAGCAGTACTTC.

The genes are TRBV29-1 and TRBJ1-1; D is ambiguous. V was trimmed by 6 bases and J by 1 base, leaving 9 bases between them. Germline V gives CDR1 SQVTM, CDR2 ANQGSEA. The CDR3 loop spans 12 amino acids. CDR3 amino acids: CSVGVENTEAFF. CDR3 nucleotide sequence: TGCAGCGTCGGTGTGGAGAACACTGAAGCTTTCTTT.

The chain links TRBV7-2 to TRBJ2-5, with 8 bases identical to TRBD1. CDR1 SGHTA and CDR2 FQGNSA come from the germline V gene. After removal of 3 bases from V and 3 bases from J, the junction contained 3 bases not matched to a gene. This CDR3 contains 14 residues. The CDR3 DNA sequence: TGTGCCAGCAGCTTCGACAGGGGAGAAGAGACCCAGTACTTC. Translating it yields CASSFDRGEETQYF.